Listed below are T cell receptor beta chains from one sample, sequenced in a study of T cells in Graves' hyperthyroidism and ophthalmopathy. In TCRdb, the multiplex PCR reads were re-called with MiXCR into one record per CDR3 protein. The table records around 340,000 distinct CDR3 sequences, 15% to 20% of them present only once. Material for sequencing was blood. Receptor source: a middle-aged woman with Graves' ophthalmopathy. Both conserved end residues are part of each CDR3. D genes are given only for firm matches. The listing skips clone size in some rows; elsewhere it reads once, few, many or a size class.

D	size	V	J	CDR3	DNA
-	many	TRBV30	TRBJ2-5	CAWDSRMGGWGAQYF	TGTGCCTGGGATAGTCGCATGGGGGGATGGGGGGCCCAGTACTTC
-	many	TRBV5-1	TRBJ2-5	CASSPPGRESQGTQYF	TGCGCCAGCAGCCCCCCGGGCCGGGAGAGCCAAGGGACCCAGTACTTC
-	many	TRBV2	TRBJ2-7	CASSVGLYEQYF	TGTGCCAGCAGTGTCGGTCTCTACGAGCAGTACTTC
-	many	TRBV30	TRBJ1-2	CAWSVPGDYGYTF	TGTGCCTGGAGTGTTCCAGGCGACTATGGCTACACCTTC
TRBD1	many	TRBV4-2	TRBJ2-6	CASSPDRGHGANVLTF	TGTGCCAGCAGCCCGGACAGGGGGCATGGGGCCAACGTCCTGACTTTC
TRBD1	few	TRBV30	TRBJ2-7	CAWSVIQGAYEQYF	TGTGCCTGGAGTGTAATACAGGGGGCCTACGAGCAGTACTTC
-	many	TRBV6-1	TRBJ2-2	CASSEGTQNTGELFF	TGTGCCAGCAGTGAAGGGACACAGAACACCGGGGAGCTGTTTTTT
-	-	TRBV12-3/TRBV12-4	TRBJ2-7	CASSPLAPLDYEQYF	TGTGCCAGCAGCCCCCTAGCGCCACTAGATTACGAGCAGTACTTC
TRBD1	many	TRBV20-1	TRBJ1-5	CSAQTGGNQPQHF	TGCAGTGCGCAGACAGGGGGCAATCAGCCCCAGCATTTT
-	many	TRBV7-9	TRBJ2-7	CASSLGQNSYEQYF	TGTGCCAGCAGCTTGGGACAAAATTCCTACGAGCAGTACTTC
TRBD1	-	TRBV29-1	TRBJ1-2	CSVIRTGNVGYTF	TGCAGCGTCATCCGGACAGGGAATGTTGGCTACACCTTC
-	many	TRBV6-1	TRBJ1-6	CASRDGTAQHLHF	TGTGCCAGCAGGGATGGGACGGCTCAACACCTCCACTTT